The entry that follows covers one T cell receptor (beta chain) sequence. What it recognizes is unknown. Only in-frame clones appear in the TCRdb table, and some are missing; sequencing was by immunoSEQ multiplex PCR. The data contain over 85,000 clones, about 95% of them singletons. Germline assignment: CDR1 LNHDA and CDR2 SQIVND (reference sequence). V shed 2 bases and J shed 11 bases, with 15 bases lying between them. The CDR3 length is 13 residues. These data come from a study of T cell responses to AZD1222 COVID-19 vaccine. Study-level findings and limits: The donors showed a predominance of white British ancestry and of females, with possible underestimation of clonal diversity.

This chain uses TRBV19 with TRBJ1-1; D unclear. The receptor comes from an adult who received the AZD1222 COVID-19 vaccine. The specimen was peripheral blood, collected 28 days after the second AZD1222 dose. The CDR3 reads CASSILSRSEAFF. CDR3 nucleotide sequence: TGTGCCAGTAGTATATTGTCGAGAAGTGAGGCTTTCTTT.